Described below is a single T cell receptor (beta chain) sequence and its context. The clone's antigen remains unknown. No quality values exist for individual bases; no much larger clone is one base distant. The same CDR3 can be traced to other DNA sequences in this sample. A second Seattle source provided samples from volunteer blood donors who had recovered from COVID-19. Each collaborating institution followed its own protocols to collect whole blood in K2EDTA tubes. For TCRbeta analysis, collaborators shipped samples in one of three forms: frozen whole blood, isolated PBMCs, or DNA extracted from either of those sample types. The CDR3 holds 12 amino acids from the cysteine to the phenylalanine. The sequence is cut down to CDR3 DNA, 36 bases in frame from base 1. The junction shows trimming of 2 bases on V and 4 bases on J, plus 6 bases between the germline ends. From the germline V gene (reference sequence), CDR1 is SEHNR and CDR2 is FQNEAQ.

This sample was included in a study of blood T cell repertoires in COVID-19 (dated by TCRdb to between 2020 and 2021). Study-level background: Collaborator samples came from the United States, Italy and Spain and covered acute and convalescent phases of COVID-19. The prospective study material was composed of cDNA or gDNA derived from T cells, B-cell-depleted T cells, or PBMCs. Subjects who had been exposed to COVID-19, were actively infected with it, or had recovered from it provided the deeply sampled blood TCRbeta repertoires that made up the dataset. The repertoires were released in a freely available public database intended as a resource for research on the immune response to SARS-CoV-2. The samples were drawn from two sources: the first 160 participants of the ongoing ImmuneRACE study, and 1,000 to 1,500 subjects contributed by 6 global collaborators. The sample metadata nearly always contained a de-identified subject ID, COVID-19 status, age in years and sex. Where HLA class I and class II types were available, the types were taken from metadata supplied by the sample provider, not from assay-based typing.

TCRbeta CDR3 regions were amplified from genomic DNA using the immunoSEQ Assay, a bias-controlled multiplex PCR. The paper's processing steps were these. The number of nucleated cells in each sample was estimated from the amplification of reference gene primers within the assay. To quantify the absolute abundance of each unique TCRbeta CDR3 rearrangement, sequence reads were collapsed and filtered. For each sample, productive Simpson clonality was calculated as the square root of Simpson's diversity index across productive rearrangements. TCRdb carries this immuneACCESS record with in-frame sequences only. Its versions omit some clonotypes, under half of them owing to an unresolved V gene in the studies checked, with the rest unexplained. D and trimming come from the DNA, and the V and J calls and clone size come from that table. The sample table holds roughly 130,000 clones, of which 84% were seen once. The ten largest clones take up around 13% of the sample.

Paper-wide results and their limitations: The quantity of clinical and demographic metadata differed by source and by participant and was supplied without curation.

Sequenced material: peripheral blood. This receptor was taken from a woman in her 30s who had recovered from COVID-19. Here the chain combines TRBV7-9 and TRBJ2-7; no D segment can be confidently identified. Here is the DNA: TGTGCCAGCAGCTTATCTTCGTACGAGCAGTACTTC. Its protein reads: CASSLSSYEQYF.